This entry describes one TCR beta chain. Germline V gene lookup returns CDR1 ENHRY and CDR2 SYGVKD. The CDR3 totals 15 residues. V lost 0 bases and J lost 1, with 8 bases in between. This record comes from a study of cytotoxic CD8 clonotypes in ibrutinib-treated CLL. Overall study context: Partial responders roughly 25, complete 2; roughly 12 progressed and roughly 14 stayed in remission by median 68 months.

Libraries were prepared by immunoSEQ multiplex PCR; TCRdb keeps only in-frame clonotypes and omits some of them. The sample includes 160,000 or so clones, 81% of them seen just once. V gene TRBV10-3 combines with J gene TRBJ2-3; the D gene could be TRBD1 or TRBD2 (5 bases each). Sequencing was performed on PBMCs, taken after 12 months of ibrutinib treatment. This TCR derives from a human donor with chronic lymphocytic leukemia. The CDR3 reads CAISESEGRTDTQYF. In nucleotides, the CDR3 is TGTGCCATCAGTGAGTCAGAGGGGCGCACAGATACGCAGTATTTT.